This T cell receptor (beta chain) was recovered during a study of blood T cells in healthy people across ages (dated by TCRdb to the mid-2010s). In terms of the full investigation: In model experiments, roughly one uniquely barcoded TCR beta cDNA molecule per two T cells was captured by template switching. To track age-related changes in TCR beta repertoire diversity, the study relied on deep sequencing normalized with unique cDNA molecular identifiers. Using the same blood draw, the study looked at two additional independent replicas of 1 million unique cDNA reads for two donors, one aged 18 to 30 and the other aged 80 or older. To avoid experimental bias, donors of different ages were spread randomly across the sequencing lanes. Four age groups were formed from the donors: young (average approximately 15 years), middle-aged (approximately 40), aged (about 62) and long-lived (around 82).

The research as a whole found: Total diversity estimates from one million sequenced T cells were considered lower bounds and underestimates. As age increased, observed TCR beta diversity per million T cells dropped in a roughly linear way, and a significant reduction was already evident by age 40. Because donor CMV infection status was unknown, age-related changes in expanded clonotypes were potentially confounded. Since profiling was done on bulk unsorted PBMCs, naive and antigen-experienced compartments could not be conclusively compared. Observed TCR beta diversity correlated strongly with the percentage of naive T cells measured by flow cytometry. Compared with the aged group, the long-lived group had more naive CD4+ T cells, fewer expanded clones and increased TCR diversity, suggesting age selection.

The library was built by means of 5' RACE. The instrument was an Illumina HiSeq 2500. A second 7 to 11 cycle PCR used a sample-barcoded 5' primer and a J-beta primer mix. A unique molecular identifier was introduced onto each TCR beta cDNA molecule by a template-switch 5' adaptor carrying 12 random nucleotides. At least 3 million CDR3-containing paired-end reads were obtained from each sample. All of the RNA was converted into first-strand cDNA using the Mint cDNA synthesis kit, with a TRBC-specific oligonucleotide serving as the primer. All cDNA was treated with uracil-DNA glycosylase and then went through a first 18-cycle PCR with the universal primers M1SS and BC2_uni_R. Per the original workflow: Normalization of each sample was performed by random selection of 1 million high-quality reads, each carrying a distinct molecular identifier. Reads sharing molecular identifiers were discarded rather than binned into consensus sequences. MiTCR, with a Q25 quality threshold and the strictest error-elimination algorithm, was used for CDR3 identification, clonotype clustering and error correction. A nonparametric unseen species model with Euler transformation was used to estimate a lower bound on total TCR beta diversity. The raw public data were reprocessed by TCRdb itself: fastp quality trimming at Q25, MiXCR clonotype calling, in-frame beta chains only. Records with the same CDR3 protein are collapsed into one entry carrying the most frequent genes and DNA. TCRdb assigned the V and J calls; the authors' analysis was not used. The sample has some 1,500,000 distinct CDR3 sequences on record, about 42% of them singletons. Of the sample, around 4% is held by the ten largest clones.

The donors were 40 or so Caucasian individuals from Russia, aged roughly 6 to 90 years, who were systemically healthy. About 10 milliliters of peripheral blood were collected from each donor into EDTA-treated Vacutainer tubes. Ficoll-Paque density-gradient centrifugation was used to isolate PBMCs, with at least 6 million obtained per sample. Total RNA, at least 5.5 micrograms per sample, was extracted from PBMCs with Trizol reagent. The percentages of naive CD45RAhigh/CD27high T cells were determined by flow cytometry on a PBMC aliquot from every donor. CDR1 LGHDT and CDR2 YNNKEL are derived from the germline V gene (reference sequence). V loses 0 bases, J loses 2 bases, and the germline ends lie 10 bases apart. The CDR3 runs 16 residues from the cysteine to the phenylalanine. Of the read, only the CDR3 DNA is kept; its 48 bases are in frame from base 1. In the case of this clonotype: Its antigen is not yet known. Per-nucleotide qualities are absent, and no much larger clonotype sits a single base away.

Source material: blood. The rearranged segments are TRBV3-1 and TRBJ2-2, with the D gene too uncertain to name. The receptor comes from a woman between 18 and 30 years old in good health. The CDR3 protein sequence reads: CASSQDEGPNTGELFF. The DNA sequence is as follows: TGTGCCAGCAGCCAAGACGAAGGACCAAACACCGGGGAGCTGTTTTTT.